The rows below give T cell receptor beta chains drawn from one sample of a study of T cells in Graves' hyperthyroidism and ophthalmopathy. TCRdb reprocessed the multiplex PCR reads via MiXCR and lists one record per CDR3 protein. The sample holds fewer than 200,000 distinct CDR3 sequences, over 8% seen once. Material: blood. These receptors all stem from a woman between 18 and 29 years old with Graves' hyperthyroidism that later progressed to Graves' ophthalmopathy. The CDR3 runs from the conserved cysteine through the conserved F or W. D genes are given only for firm matches. Clone size is shown for a subset of rows, as once, few, many or a class of expanded clone.

j_gene | len | abundance | d_gene | v_gene | CDR3nt | CDR3aa
TRBJ2-7 | 16 | NA | TRBD2 | TRBV5-1 | TGCGCCAGCAGCTTGGAGATGGCTAGCGGAGCCCGGAAGCAGTACTTC | CASSLEMASGARKQYF
TRBJ2-7 | 15 | NA | TRBD2 | TRBV2 | TGTGCCAGCAGTGGTCTACTAGCGGAGTCCTACGAGCAGTACTTC | CASSGLLAESYEQYF
TRBJ1-6 | 16 | few | NA | TRBV20-1 | TGCAGTGCCGAAACAGGGAGCGGCTCCTATAATTCACCCCTCCACTTT | CSAETGSGSYNSPLHF
TRBJ2-7 | 13 | few | NA | TRBV4-1 | TGCGCCAGCAGCCAAGCCCCAGCCTACGAGCAGTACTTC | CASSQAPAYEQYF
TRBJ2-7 | 13 | many | NA | TRBV20-1 | TGCAGTGCTAGAGATATGGCCAACGACGAGCAGTACTTC | CSARDMANDEQYF
TRBJ2-3 | 17 | many | NA | TRBV7-9 | TGTGCCAGCAGCCTAGGAGGGGGGGTTTCTAGCACAGATACGCAGTATTTT | CASSLGGGVSSTDTQYF
TRBJ1-4 | 13 | many | NA | TRBV29-1 | TGCAGCGTTGGCCCCCCCGGGGGTGAAAAACTGTTTTTT | CSVGPPGGEKLFF
TRBJ2-1 | 16 | NA | TRBD2 | TRBV6-4 | TGTGCCAGCAGTGAGGGCGGCGGGAGGGCCGCCGATGAGCAGTTCTTC | CASSEGGGRAADEQFF
TRBJ1-5 | 13 | many | NA | TRBV2 | TGTGCCAGCAGTGGGGACAGCAATCAGCCCCAGCATTTT | CASSGDSNQPQHF
TRBJ2-7 | 13 | many | NA | TRBV7-2 | TGTGCCAGCAGCTTAGCGGCGGGTCCCGAGCAGTACTTC | CASSLAAGPEQYF
TRBJ2-7 | 16 | few | TRBD2 | TRBV3-1 | TGTGCCAGCAGCCTTACGACTAGCGGGAGGGGGTGCGAGCAGTACTTC | CASSLTTSGRGCEQYF
TRBJ1-2 | 14 | many | TRBD1 | TRBV12-3/TRBV12-4 | TGTGCCAGCAGTGTGGACAGGGTCGCCTATGGCTACACCTTC | CASSVDRVAYGYTF
TRBJ2-7 | 12 | many | TRBD1 | TRBV12-3/TRBV12-4 | TGTGCCAGCAGTTTAACAGGGGATGAGCAGTACTTC | CASSLTGDEQYF
TRBJ1-5 | 17 | many | TRBD1 | TRBV7-8 | TGTGCCAGCAGCTTAGCCAGACCGGGACAGGGCAATCAGCCCCAGCATTTT | CASSLARPGQGNQPQHF
TRBJ2-7 | 15 | NA | NA | TRBV9 | TGTGCCAGCAGCGCCGGTCAATCTAGCATCAACGAGCAGTACTTC | CASSAGQSSINEQYF
TRBJ2-5 | 16 | many | NA | TRBV25-1 | TGTGCCAGCAGTGAATGGTTAGGGATGAGGGAAGAGACCCAGTACTTC | CASSEWLGMREETQYF
TRBJ1-6 | 15 | many | NA | TRBV20-1 | TGCAGTGCTAGAGAGAAGGGGGGCTATAATTCACCCCTCCACTTT | CSAREKGGYNSPLHF
TRBJ2-7 | 17 | few | NA | TRBV7-9 | TGTGCCAGCTCGCGGGATACGGGTACGAAACTTACCTACGAGCAGTACTTC | CASSRDTGTKLTYEQYF
TRBJ2-5 | 14 | many | TRBD1 | TRBV20-1 | TGCAGTGCTACGCCAGAGACAGGGGTGGAGACCCAGTACTTC | CSATPETGVETQYF
TRBJ1-1 | 17 | many | TRBD1 | TRBV19 | TGTGCCAGTAGTATGTGGACAGGGGGAGGGATGGACACTGAAGCTTTCTTT | CASSMWTGGGMDTEAFF
TRBJ1-1 | 14 | many | NA | TRBV5-1 | TGCGCCAGCAGCCCGGGGGATCTCGGCACTGAAGCTTTCTTT | CASSPGDLGTEAFF
TRBJ2-3 | 14 | NA | TRBD1 | TRBV20-1 | TGCAGTGCTGGATTCGGACAGGGCGGGGATACGCAGTATTTT | CSAGFGQGGDTQYF
TRBJ2-1 | 16 | many | TRBD2 | TRBV7-3 | TGTGCCAGCAGCTTCGGACTAGACGCTGCCTACAATGAGCAGTTCTTC | CASSFGLDAAYNEQFF
TRBJ1-1 | 16 | many | NA | TRBV29-1 | TGCAGCGTTGCGGCCCCCGAACAGGGTGTGAACACTGAAGCTTTCTTT | CSVAAPEQGVNTEAFF
TRBJ1-2 | 11 | many | NA | TRBV19 | TGTGCCAGTAAAGAACACTATGGCTACACCTTC | CASKEHYGYTF
TRBJ1-1 | 18 | many | NA | TRBV20-1 | TGCAGTGCTAGAGGGGGCCCCGGACAGCACTACATGAACACTGAAGCTTTCTTT | CSARGGPGQHYMNTEAFF
TRBJ1-5 | 15 | many | NA | TRBV11-2 | TGTGCCAGCAGCTCCCGAACAGGGTCCAATCAGCCCCAGCATTTT | CASSSRTGSNQPQHF
TRBJ1-3 | 15 | NA | NA | TRBV7-6 | TGTGCCAGCAGCTCTTCCAGGAACTCTGGAAACACCATATATTTT | CASSSSRNSGNTIYF
TRBJ1-6 | 17 | many | NA | TRBV6-1 | TGTGCCAGCAGTGAAGGGACTGCGGAACTATATAATTCACCCCTCCACTTT | CASSEGTAELYNSPLHF
TRBJ2-1 | 20 | many | TRBD2 | TRBV24-1 | TGTGCCACCAGTGCCGAGGCGGGTAGCGGGAGAGCAAGCTCCTACAATGAGCAGTTCTTC | CATSAEAGSGRASSYNEQFF
TRBJ1-6 | 13 | many | NA | TRBV7-2 | TGTGCCAGCAGCCCTCGACGGAATTCACCCCTCCACTTT | CASSPRRNSPLHF
TRBJ1-5 | 13 | NA | NA | TRBV16 | TGTGCCAGCAGCCAAGGGGGGTTGGAGCCCCAGCATTTT | CASSQGGLEPQHF
TRBJ1-5 | 15 | many | TRBD1 | TRBV11-2 | TGTGCCAGCAGCCAGGGGACAGGGGGAGTTCAGCCCCAGCATTTT | CASSQGTGGVQPQHF
TRBJ1-5 | 14 | many | NA | TRBV30 | TGTGCCTGGAGCGAGCTGGGCAGCAATCAGCCCCAGCATTTT | CAWSELGSNQPQHF
TRBJ2-7 | 15 | few | TRBD1 | TRBV4-2 | TGTGCCAGCAGCCGTCGGACAGGGTTCTCCTACGAGCAGTACTTC | CASSRRTGFSYEQYF
TRBJ2-1 | 12 | many | NA | TRBV10-3 | TGTGCCATCAGTGAGACTAGTATGAAGCAGTTCTTC | CAISETSMKQFF
TRBJ1-5 | 13 | few | NA | TRBV4-1 | TGCGCCAGCAGCCAAAGCGAACATCAGCCCCAGCATTTT | CASSQSEHQPQHF
TRBJ2-2 | 14 | few | NA | TRBV5-1 | TGCGCCAGCAGCTTGATTTGGGGTCCCGGGGAGCTGTTTTTT | CASSLIWGPGELFF
TRBJ1-2 | 14 | many | NA | TRBV7-2 | TGTGCCAGCAGCGGTCGACAGAAATACTATGGCTACACCTTC | CASSGRQKYYGYTF
TRBJ1-5 | 15 | many | NA | TRBV20-1 | TGCAGTGCTGTCGGGGGATTCGGCAGCAATCAGCCCCAGCATTTT | CSAVGGFGSNQPQHF
TRBJ2-3 | 15 | many | TRBD2 | TRBV30 | TGTGCCTGGAGCGCTAGCGGGAGTCGGACAGATACGCAGTATTTT | CAWSASGSRTDTQYF
TRBJ1-5 | 15 | many | TRBD1 | TRBV27 | TGTGCCAGCAGTCCCGGGACAGTTCCTAATCAGCCCCAGCATTTT | CASSPGTVPNQPQHF
TRBJ1-5 | 17 | many | TRBD1 | TRBV28 | TGTGCCAGCAGTCAACCGGGACAGGGTTATGGCAATCAGCCCCAGCATTTT | CASSQPGQGYGNQPQHF
TRBJ2-2 | 13 | many | NA | TRBV7-3 | TGTGCCAGCAGCTTAACGGTTAACGGGGAGCTGTTTTTT | CASSLTVNGELFF
TRBJ2-1 | 15 | many | TRBD2 | TRBV12-3/TRBV12-4 | TGTGCCAGCAGTACCGGTGTGGCGGGAGGTAATGAGCAGTTCTTC | CASSTGVAGGNEQFF
TRBJ2-2 | 15 | many | NA | TRBV2 | TGTGCCAGCGGCCAGGGGCCTTCCTCCACCGGGGAGCTGTTTTTT | CASGQGPSSTGELFF
TRBJ1-2 | 13 | many | NA | TRBV12-3/TRBV12-4 | TGTGCCAGCAGTCAAGGTTTTGAGGTCGGCTACACCTTC | CASSQGFEVGYTF
TRBJ2-1 | 12 | many | NA | TRBV2 | TGTGCCAGCAGCCCCGGGGACAATGAGCAGTTCTTC | CASSPGDNEQFF
TRBJ1-2 | 17 | many | NA | TRBV25-1 | TGTGCCAGCAGTGAAAGTAATAAGGGGCTCCATAACTATGGCTACACCTTC | CASSESNKGLHNYGYTF
TRBJ1-1 | 15 | many | NA | TRBV28 | TGTGCCAGCAGTTCCCTAATCCGAGGGGGGACTGAAGCTTTCTTT | CASSSLIRGGTEAFF
TRBJ1-1 | 12 | NA | NA | TRBV13 | TGTGCCAGCAGCACCGCGAACACTGAAGCTTTCTTT | CASSTANTEAFF
TRBJ2-7 | 18 | few | NA | TRBV3-1 | TGTGCCAGCAGCCAATCGGCCCTGGGGGGGGCGATTCCTTACGAGCAGTACTTC | CASSQSALGGAIPYEQYF
TRBJ1-1 | 12 | many | NA | TRBV6-1 | TGTGCCAGCACTAAGGGACCCACTGAAGCTTTCTTT | CASTKGPTEAFF
TRBJ2-1 | 15 | many | TRBD2 | TRBV18 | TGTGCCAGCGCAGGACTAGCCGGTGGGTACAATGAGCAGTTCTTC | CASAGLAGGYNEQFF